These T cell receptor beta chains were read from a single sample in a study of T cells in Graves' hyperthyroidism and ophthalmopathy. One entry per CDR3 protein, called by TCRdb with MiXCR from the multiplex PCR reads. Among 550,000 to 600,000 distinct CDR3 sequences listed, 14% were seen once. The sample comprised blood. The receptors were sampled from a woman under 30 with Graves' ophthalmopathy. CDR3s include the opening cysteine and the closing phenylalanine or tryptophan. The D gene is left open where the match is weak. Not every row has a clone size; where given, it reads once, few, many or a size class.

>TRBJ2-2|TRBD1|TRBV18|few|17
CASSPLGQGTNTGELFF
TGTGCCAGCTCACCACTGGGACAGGGCACGAACACCGGGGAGCTGTTTTTT
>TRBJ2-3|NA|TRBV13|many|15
CASSSRAQGADTQYF
TGTGCCAGCAGCTCGCGGGCCCAAGGCGCAGATACGCAGTATTTT
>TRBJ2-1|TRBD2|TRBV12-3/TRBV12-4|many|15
CASSRLAGVNDEQFF
TGTGCCAGCAGCCGACTAGCGGGAGTGAACGATGAGCAGTTCTTC
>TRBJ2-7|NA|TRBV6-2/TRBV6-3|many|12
CASRAGLYEQYF
TGTGCCAGCCGTGCGGGACTCTACGAGCAGTACTTC
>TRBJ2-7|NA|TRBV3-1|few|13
CASSQADAYEQYF
TGTGCCAGCAGCCAAGCTGACGCTTACGAGCAGTACTTC
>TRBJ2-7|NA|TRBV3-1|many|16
CASSQESPTELYEQYF
TGTGCCAGCAGCCAAGAGTCGCCGACAGAGCTCTACGAGCAGTACTTC
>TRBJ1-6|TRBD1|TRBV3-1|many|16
CASSQDPTGGNSPLHF
TGTGCCAGCAGCCAAGATCCGACAGGGGGTAATTCACCCCTCCACTTT
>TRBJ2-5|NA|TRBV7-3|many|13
CASSLGDRETQYF
TGTGCCAGCAGCTTAGGGGACCGAGAGACCCAGTACTTC
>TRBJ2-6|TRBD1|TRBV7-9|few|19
CASSFNGRQGASGANVLTF
TGTGCCAGCAGCTTTAATGGGAGACAGGGGGCTTCTGGGGCCAACGTCCTGACTTTC
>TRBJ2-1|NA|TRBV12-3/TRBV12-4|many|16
CASTLQEVQMGDEQFF
TGTGCCAGCACCTTACAAGAAGTCCAAATGGGCGATGAGCAGTTCTTC
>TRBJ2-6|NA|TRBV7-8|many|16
CASSLQGLSGANVLTF
TGTGCCAGCAGCTTACAGGGGCTGTCTGGGGCCAACGTCCTGACTTTC
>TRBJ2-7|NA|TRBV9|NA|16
CASSPLGAELSYEQYF
TGTGCCAGCAGCCCTTTAGGGGCAGAATTATCCTACGAGCAGTACTTC
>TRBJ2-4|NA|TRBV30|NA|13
CAWSPGRGDIQYF
TGTGCCTGGAGTCCAGGCAGGGGGGACATTCAGTACTTC
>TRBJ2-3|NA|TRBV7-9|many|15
CASSQESARTDTQYF
TGTGCCAGCAGCCAGGAGTCGGCTCGCACAGATACGCAGTATTTT
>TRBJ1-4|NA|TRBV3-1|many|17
CASSHGNLRATNEKLFF
TGTGCCAGCAGCCATGGGAATCTAAGAGCAACTAATGAAAAACTGTTTTTT
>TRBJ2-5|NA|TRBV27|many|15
CASSPQSPRGETQYF
TGTGCCAGCAGCCCGCAGAGCCCCCGGGGGGAGACCCAGTACTTC
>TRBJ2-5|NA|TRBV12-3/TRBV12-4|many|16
CASGPPIYGIGETQYF
TGTGCCAGCGGGCCCCCCATTTATGGGATCGGAGAGACCCAGTACTTC
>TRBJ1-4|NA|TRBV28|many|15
CASSSPGLGGEKLFF
TGTGCCAGCAGTTCCCCCGGGCTTGGTGGTGAAAAACTGTTTTTT